The 6 T cell receptor beta chains listed next were all sequenced from one sample in a study of blood T cell repertoires in COVID-19. The table came from immunoSEQ multiplex PCR; TCRdb's copy has only in-frame clones and leaves some out. The sample records 300,000 to 400,000 clones, 80% to 90% being singletons. Sequencing used peripheral blood. The receptor source for this set is an older woman with COVID-19, enrolled during active disease.

This clone was picked up a small number of times. The V gene is TRBV11-1, the J gene TRBJ2-6; D unresolved. V lost 3 bases and J lost 3, with 3 bases in between. The CDR3 spans 13 residues. Per the germline V gene, CDR1 is SGHAT and CDR2 is FQDESV (reference sequence). The CDR3, as DNA: TGTGCCAGCAGCTTCAGTGGGGCCAACGTCCTGACTTTC. Residues: CASSFSGANVLTF.

This clone was counted once. V is TRBV13 and J is TRBJ1-1; TRBD1 is a possible D gene (5 bases). Trimming removed 5 bases at V and 4 bases at J, with 17 bases between. The CDR3 covers 15 residues. Germline CDR1 is PRHDT and CDR2 is FYEKMQ (reference sequence). In nucleotides, the CDR3 is TGTGCCAGCAGCCTTGGGTCAAACGGGGGCACTGAAGCTTTCTTT. As protein: CASSLGSNGGTEAFF.

DNA for the CDR3: TGTGCCAGCAGCCAACTCCCTCTGGGGCTTGGGGAACTGTTTTTT. Translating gives CASSQLPLGLGELFF. This rearrangement joins TRBV4-2 to TRBJ1-4, with D possibly being TRBD1 (5 bases). Deletions cut 2 bases from V and 12 bases from J, with 19 bases between. The CDR3 has 15 residues. Germline V lookup: CDR1 LGHNA, CDR2 YNFKEQ.

On this clone: A junction boundary mismatches the germline segment, possibly from a read error. The chain uses TRBV7-9 and TRBJ2-3; 10 nucleotides agree with TRBD2. This CDR3 has 13 residues. CDR1 and CDR2 from the germline V gene are SEHNR and FQNEAQ (reference sequence). This chain's CDR3 is CASSLGSGLAAPF. Here the CDR3 DNA reads TGTGCCAGCAGCTTAGGGTCCGGACTAGCGGCCCCTTTT.

The chain uses TRBV18 and TRBJ1-4; TRBD1 is a possible D gene (6 bases). Germline assignment: CDR1 KGHSH and CDR2 LQKENI. The CDR3 is 14 residues long. The V gene lost 3 bases and the J gene lost 5 bases, with 10 bases spanning the gap. CDR3 sequence reads: CASSPNTGNEKLFF. CDR3 sequence (DNA): TGTGCCAGCTCACCCAACACAGGGAATGAAAAACTGTTTTTT.

V is TRBV5-1 and J is TRBJ1-1, with 7 bases matching TRBD1. V lost 0 bases and J lost 1; bases outside the gene matches: 3. The CDR3 loop spans 15 amino acids. Germline-derived CDR1 and CDR2 are SGHRS and YFSETQ. CDR3 amino acids: CASSLGDSANTEAFF. The DNA of the CDR3 is TGCGCCAGCAGCTTGGGGGACAGCGCGAACACTGAAGCTTTCTTT.